This T cell receptor beta chain derives from a study of post-analysis software for immune sequencing data. Study in general: Progressive-relapsing, secondary progressive and relapsing-remitting multiple sclerosis were among the disease courses included.

With regard to this clonotype: Its antigen remains unknown.

Germline V lookup: CDR1 SQVTM, CDR2 ANQGSEA. The V end was cut by 4 bases, the J end by 1 base, with 13 bases between. CDR3 length: 14 amino acids. Study results and caveats: Five or six TRBV segments were significantly more frequent in patients than in controls. TRBV5-6, TRBV5-1 and TRBV20-1 were among these segments.

Tagging with unique molecular identifiers was a feature of the TCR beta cDNA libraries. TCRdb reanalysed the PCR reads using MiXCR and keeps one entry per CDR3 protein. The sample lists 430,000 or so distinct CDR3 sequences, about 40% occurring once. The clonotype originates from a girl aged 2-10 years with multiple sclerosis. The sample was blood. The chain combines TRBV29-1 with TRBJ1-1; D uncertain. CDR3 region: CSVVGRAGNTEAFF. The CDR3 DNA reads TGCAGCGTTGTGGGGAGGGCCGGGAACACTGAAGCTTTCTTT.